This entry is about one TCR beta chain. Which antigen it targets is not known. Nothing much larger sits one base from this clone, and base qualities are not available. Ficoll-Paque density gradient centrifugation was the method used to isolate PBMCs. CDR1 and CDR2 (SNHLY, FYNNEI) derive from the germline V gene. At the junction V is shortened by 3 bases and J by 0 bases, with 7 bases in between. Its CDR3 holds 14 amino acids, cysteine through phenylalanine. Just the 42-base CDR3 DNA is kept, in frame starting at base 1. The sample belongs to a study of T-cell memory formation after mild COVID-19 listed by TCRdb under 2021. For the study in its entirety: TCR sequence clusters from the two donors were largely donor specific. Two young, previously healthy adult volunteers, one female and one male, were included in the cohort. In a couple of donors, T-cell clones that expanded and contracted after mild COVID-19 were tracked by sequencing TCRalpha and TCRbeta repertoires over time. The full study reports these points: The study included only a couple of mild cases, and larger cohorts that include severe cases with pre-infection samples were judged to be necessary. The detection of some responding clones in pre-infection memory suggests that pre-existing cross-reactive memory T cells joined the SARS-CoV-2 response. Clones contracting from day 15 to 85 had balanced CD4/CD8 phenotypes, while a second wave expanding from day 15 to 37 was biased towards CD4+. The second-wave clones that peaked on day 37 were not confirmed to be SARS-CoV-2 specific. Contracting CD4+ clones were found mainly in CM and EM memory subsets, while CD8+ clones were enriched in EMRA.

The reads were generated on an Illumina NovaSeq 6000. cDNA libraries for TCRalpha and TCRbeta were prepared by 5'RACE using constant-segment primers, with sample barcodes and unique molecular identifiers added. Trizol reagent was used to extract RNA from every sample. Libraries were amplified in two PCR steps, with a second sample barcode and Illumina TruSeq adapters added in the second step. Libraries were sequenced on an Illumina NovaSeq with 2 x 150 bp paired-end reads. The study's own analysis went as follows. Demultiplexing of reads and collapsing into UMI-guided consensus sequences were performed with migec v1.2.7. Using mixcr v2.1.11, the UMI consensuses were aligned to TRA and TRB V and J templates and assembled into clonotypes. Clonotypes were classified as expanded or contracted when called significant by both edgeR and NoisET, with noise models trained on biological replicates. edgeR calls used a false discovery rate-adjusted p below 0.01 and a log2 fold-change threshold of 1. As an exploratory analysis of dynamics, max-normalized trajectories of the 1000 most abundant clonotypes were examined with PCA combined with hierarchical clustering. Separately sequenced CD4+ and CD8+ repertoires were used to assign a CD4 or CD8 phenotype to each responding clone. The public reads were quality trimmed at Q25 with fastp and then assembled into clones with MiXCR by TCRdb, keeping productive beta chains. A single entry per CDR3 protein holds the most common genes and DNA from its merged rows. What appears here as the V and J calls and clone size reflects TCRdb's work, not the paper's. The sample yields roughly 120,000 distinct CDR3 sequences; more than 15% were counted once. Approximately 15% of the sample belongs to the ten largest clones.

The specimen sequenced was PBMCs or a T cell subset sorted from them (not recorded which). The source is an adult woman who had mild COVID-19 (a few samples of this study predate the infection). The sample titles of this study are shuffled in the database, so cell type and time point are left out; the donor was told from shared clones. This sequence uses TRBV2 and TRBJ2-3; tentative D gene TRBD1, with 5 bases matching. The CDR3 amino acid sequence is: CASSEHRSTDTQYF. The DNA is as follows: TGTGCCAGCAGTGAGCACAGGAGCACAGATACGCAGTATTTT.